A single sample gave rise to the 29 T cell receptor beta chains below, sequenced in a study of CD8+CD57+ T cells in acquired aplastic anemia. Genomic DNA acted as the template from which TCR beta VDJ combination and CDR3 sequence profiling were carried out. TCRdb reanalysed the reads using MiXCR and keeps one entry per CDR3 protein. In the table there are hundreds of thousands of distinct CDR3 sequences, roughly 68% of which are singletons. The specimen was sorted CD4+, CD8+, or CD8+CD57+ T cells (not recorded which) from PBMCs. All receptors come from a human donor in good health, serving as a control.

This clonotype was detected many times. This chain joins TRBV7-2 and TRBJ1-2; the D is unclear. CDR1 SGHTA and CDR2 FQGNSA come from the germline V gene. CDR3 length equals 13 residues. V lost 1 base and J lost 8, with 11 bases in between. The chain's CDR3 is CASSLVSGEGYTF. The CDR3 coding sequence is TGTGCCAGCAGCTTAGTGAGCGGCGAGGGCTACACCTTC.

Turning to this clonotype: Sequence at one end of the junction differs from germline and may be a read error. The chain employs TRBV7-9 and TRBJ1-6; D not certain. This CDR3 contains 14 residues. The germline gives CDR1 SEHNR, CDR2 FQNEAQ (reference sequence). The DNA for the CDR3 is TGTGCCAGCAGCTTACCCGGGAACACCATATCTCTCGGATTT. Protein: CASSLPGNTISLGF.

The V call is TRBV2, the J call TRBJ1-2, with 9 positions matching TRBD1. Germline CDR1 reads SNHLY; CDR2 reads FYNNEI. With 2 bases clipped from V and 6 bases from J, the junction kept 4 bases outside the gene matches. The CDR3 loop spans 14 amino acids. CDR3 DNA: TGTGCCAGCAGTGAAAGGGACAGGGACGATGGCTACACCTTC. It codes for CASSERDRDDGYTF.

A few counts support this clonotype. Here the CDR3 reads CASSAPGQGLGSGNTIYF. The CDR3 DNA follows: TGCGCCAGCAGTGCTCCGGGACAGGGGCTGGGGTCTGGAAACACCATATATTTT. The V call is TRBV10-1, the J call TRBJ1-3; 10 bases agree with TRBD1. The germline V gene encodes CDR1 WNHNN and CDR2 SYGVQD (reference sequence). CDR3 length: 18 amino acids. V shed 4 bases, J shed 1 base, and the junction held 10 bases outside the gene matches.

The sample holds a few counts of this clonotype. CDR3 region: CRAGTHIAVATNEKLFF. In DNA, the CDR3 is TGCCGCGCCGGGACCCATATTGCGGTTGCAACTAATGAAAAACTGTTTTTT. The genes are TRBV20-1 and TRBJ1-4; tentative D call: TRBD1 (5 bases). CDR1 is DFQATT, CDR2 SNEGSKA, per germline (reference sequence). The CDR3 length is 17 residues.

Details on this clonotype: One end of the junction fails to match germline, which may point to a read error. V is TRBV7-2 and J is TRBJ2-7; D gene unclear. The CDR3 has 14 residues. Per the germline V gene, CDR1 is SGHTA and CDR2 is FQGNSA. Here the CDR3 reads CASSLTPPSYGQNF. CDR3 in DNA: TGTGCCAGCAGCCTCACTCCCCCCTCCTATGGCCAGAACTTC.

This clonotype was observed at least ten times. CDR3 region: CASSPDRGDYNEQFF. The CDR3 DNA is TGTGCCAGCAGCCCGGACAGGGGAGATTACAATGAGCAGTTCTTC. The chain joins TRBV7-2 to TRBJ2-1; TRBD1 agrees at 9 bases. The germline gives CDR1 SGHTA, CDR2 FQGNSA. V dropped 5 bases and J dropped 4; count of bases not matched to a gene: 6. The CDR3 runs to 15 residues.

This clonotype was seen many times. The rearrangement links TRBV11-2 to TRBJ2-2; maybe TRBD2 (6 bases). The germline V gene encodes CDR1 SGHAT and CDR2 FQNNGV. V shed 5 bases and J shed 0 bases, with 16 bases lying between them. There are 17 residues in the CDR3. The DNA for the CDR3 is TGTGCCAGCAGCCCTTTGTGGGGACTTACGAACACCGGGGAGCTGTTTTTT. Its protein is CASSPLWGLTNTGELFF.

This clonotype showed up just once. The CDR3 is CATSSPDTAGTQYF. CDR3 nucleotide sequence: TGTGCCACCAGTTCGCCGGACACGGCAGGGACCCAGTACTTC. The V call is TRBV24-1, the J call TRBJ2-5; D possibly corresponds to TRBD1 (5 bases). This CDR3 spans 14 amino acids. The germline V and J ends were trimmed by 6 bases and 7 bases, with 17 bases remaining between them. Germline assignment: CDR1 KGHDR and CDR2 SFDVKD.

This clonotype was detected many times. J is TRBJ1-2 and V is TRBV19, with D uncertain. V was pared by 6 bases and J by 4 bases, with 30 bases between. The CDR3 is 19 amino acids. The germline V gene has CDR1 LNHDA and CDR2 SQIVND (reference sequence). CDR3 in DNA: TGTGCCAGTAGGCCCCAGATGGGGTCGGGCATAAACAAGCCCTATGGCTACACCTTC. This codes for CASRPQMGSGINKPYGYTF. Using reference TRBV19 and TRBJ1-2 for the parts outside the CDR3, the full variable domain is DGGITQSPKYLFRKEGQNVTLSCEQNLNHDAMYWYRQDPGQGLRLIYYSQIVNDFQKGDIAEGYSVSREKKESFPLTVTSAQKNPTAFYLCASRPQMGSGINKPYGYTFGSGTRLTVV.

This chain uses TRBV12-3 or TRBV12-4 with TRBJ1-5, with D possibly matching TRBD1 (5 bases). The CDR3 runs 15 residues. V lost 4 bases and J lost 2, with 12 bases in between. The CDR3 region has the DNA TGTGCCAGCAGTTCGCAGACAGTAGGCAATCAGCCCCAGCATTTT. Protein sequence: CASSSQTVGNQPQHF.

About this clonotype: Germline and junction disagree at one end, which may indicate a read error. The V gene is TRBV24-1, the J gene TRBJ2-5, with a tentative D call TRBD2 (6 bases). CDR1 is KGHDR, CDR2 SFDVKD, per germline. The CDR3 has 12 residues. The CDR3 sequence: CASSEEGEAQSF. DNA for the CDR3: TGTGCCAGCAGTGAGGAAGGGGAGGCCCAGTCGTTC.

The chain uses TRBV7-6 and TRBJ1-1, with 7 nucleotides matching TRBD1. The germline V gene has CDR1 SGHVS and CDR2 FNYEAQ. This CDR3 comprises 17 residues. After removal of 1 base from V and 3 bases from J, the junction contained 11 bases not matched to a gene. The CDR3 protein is CASSLDAPGTVDTEAFF. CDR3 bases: TGTGCCAGCAGCTTAGATGCCCCCGGGACAGTCGACACTGAAGCTTTCTTT.

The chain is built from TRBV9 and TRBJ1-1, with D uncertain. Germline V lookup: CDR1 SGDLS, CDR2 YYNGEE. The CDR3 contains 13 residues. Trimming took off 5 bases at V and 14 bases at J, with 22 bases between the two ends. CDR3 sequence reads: CASRCGQTTYTFF. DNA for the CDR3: TGTGCCAGCAGGTGCGGGCAGACCACTTACACCTTCTTT.

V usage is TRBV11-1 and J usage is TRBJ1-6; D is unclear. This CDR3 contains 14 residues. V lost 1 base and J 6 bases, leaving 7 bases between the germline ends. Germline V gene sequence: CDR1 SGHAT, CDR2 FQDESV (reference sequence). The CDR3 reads CASSLGPPNSPLHF. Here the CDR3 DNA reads TGTGCCAGCAGCTTAGGGCCACCTAATTCACCCCTCCACTTT.

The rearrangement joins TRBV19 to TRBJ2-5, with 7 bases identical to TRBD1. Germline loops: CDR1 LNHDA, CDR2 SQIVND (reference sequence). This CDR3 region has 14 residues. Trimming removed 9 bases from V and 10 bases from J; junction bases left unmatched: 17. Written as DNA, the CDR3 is TGTGCCAGCACCTTCAGTCCAGCACAGGGGAGCCAGTACTTC. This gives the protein CASTFSPAQGSQYF.

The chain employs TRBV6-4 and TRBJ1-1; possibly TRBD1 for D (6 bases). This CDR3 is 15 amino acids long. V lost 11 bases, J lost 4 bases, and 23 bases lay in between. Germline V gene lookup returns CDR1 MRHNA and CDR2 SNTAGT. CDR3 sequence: CAASSVGGAGTEAFF. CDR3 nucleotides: TGTGCCGCCTCTTCCGTTGGGGGGGCGGGCACTGAAGCTTTCTTT.

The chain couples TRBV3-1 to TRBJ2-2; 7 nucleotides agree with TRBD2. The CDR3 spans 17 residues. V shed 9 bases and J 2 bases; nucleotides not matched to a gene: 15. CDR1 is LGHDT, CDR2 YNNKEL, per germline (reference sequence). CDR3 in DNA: TGTGCCAGGCCCCAGAGTGGGGCGGGGGTAAACACCGGGGAGCTGTTTTTT. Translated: CARPQSGAGVNTGELFF.

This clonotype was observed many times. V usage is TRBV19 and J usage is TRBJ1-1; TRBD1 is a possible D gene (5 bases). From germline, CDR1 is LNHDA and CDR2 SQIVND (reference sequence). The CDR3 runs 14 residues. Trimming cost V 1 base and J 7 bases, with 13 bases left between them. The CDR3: CASSIGGYRGEAFF. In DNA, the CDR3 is TGTGCCAGTAGTATAGGGGGGTATCGGGGTGAAGCTTTCTTT.

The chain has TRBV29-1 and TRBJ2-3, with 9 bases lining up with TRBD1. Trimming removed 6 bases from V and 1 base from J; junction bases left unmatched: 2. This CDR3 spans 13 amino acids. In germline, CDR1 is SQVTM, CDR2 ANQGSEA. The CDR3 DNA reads TGCAGCGTACGGACAGGGGGCACAGATACGCAGTATTTT. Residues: CSVRTGGTDTQYF.

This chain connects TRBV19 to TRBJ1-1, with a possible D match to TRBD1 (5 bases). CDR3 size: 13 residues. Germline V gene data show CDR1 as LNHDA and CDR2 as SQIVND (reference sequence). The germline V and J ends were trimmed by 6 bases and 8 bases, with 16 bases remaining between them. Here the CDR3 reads CASSIASGAEAFF. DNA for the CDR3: TGTGCCAGTAGCATCGCCTCCGGGGCCGAAGCTTTCTTT.

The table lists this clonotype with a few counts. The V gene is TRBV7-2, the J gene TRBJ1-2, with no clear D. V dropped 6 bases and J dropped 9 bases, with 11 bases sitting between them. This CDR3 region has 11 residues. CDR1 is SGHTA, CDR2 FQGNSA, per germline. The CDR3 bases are TGTGCCAGCAGTGTGCCCGGGAGCTACACCTTC. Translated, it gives CASSVPGSYTF.

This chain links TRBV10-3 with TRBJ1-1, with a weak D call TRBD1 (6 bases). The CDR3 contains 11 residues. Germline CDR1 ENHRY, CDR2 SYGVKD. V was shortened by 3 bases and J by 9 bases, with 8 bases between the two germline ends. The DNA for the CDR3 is TGTGCCATCAGTGACAGGGGAAAAGCTTTCTTT. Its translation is CAISDRGKAFF.

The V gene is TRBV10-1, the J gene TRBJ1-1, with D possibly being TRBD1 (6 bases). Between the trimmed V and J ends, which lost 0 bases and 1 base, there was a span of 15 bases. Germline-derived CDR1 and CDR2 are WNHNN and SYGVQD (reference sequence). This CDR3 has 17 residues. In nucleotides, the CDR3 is TGCGCCAGCAGTGAGTCGCCGGGGGGCCTGCGGAACACTGAAGCTTTCTTT. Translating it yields CASSESPGGLRNTEAFF.

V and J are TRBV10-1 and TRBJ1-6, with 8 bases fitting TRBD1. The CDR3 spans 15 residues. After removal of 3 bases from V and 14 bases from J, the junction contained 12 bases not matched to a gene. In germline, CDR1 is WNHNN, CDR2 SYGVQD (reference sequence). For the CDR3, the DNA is TGCGCCAGCAGTGATCGGACAGGGTGGGGGATCGCCCTCCACTTT. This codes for CASSDRTGWGIALHF.

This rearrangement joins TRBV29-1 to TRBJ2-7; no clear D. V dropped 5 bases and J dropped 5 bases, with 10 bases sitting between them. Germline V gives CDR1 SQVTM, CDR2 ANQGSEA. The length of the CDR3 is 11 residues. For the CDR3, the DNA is TGCAGCGTTTCTGGGTTCAACGAGCAGTACTTC. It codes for CSVSGFNEQYF.

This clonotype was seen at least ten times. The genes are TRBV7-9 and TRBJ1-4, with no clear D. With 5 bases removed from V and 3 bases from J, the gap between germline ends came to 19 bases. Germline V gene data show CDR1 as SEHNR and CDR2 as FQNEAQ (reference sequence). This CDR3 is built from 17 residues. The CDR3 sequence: CASSRPFQAEANEKLFF. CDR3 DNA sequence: TGTGCCAGCAGCCGCCCGTTTCAGGCTGAGGCTAATGAAAAACTGTTTTTT.

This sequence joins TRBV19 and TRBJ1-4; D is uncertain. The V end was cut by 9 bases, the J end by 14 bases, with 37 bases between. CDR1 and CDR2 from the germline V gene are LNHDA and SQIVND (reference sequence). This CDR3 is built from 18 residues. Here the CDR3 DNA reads TGTGCCAGCAGCGTAGACTCGGCAGCAGATACGCATAATGTTAACCTGTTTTTT. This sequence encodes CASSVDSAADTHNVNLFF. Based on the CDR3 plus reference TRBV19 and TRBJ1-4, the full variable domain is DGGITQSPKYLFRKEGQNVTLSCEQNLNHDAMYWYRQDPGQGLRLIYYSQIVNDFQKGDIAEGYSVSREKKESFPLTVTSAQKNPTAFYLCASSVDSAADTHNVNLFFGSGTQLSVL.

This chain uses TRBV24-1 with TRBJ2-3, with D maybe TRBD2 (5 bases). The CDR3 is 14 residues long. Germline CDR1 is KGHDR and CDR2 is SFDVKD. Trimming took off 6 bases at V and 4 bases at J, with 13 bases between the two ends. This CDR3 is CATSHPTRSDTQYF. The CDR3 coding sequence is TGTGCCACCAGTCATCCAACTAGGTCAGATACGCAGTATTTT.